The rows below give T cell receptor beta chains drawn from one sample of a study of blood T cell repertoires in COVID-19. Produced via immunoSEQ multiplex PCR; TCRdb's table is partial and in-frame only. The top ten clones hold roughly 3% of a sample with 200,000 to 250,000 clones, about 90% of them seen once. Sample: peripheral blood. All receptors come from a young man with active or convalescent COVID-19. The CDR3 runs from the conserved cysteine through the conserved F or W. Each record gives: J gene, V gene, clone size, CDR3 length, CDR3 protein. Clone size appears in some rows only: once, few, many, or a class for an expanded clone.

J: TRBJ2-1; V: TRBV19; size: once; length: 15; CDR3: CASSIGRREVDEQFF
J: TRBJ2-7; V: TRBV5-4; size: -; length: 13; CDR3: CASSPGTEVEQYF
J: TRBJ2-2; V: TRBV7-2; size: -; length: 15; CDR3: CASSTDRGRTGELFF
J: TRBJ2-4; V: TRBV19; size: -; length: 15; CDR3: CASRDRGSVKNIQYF
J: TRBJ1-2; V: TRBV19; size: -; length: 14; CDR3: CASSFGRGDYGYTF
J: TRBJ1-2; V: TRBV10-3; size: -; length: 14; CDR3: CAISWDRVTYGYTF
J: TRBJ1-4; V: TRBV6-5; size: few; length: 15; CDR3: CASKSTGATNEKLFF
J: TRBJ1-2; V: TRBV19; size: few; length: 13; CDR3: CASKQTGVNGYTF
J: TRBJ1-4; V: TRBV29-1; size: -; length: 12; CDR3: CSVTGADEKLFF
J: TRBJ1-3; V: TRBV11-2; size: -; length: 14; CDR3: CASSLDISGNTIYF
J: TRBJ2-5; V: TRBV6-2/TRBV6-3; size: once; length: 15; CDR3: CASSLAGHWGETQYF
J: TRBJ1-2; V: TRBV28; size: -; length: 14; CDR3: CASSFENRNYGYTF
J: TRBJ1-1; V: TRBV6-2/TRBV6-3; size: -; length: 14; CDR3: CASSYLSRDSEAFF
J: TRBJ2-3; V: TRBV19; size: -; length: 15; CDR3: CASTQPGLAPDTQYF
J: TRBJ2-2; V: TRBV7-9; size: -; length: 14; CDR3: CASRGTGDTGELFF
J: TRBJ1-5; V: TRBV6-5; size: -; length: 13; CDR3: CASRRTGTQPQHF
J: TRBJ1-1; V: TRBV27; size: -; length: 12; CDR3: CASRTTGGRAFF
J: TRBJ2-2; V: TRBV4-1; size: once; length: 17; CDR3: CASSLLAEKTNTGELFF
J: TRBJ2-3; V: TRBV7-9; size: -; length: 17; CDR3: CASSLAGTSGTRGTQYF
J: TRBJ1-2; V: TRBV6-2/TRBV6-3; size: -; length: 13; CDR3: CASSYAEALGYTF
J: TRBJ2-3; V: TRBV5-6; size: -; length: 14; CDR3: CASSSNLQEYTQYF
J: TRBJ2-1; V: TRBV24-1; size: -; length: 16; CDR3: CATSDLEGTAFNEQFF
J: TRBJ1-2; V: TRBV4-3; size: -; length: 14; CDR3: CASSQDSGDYGYTF
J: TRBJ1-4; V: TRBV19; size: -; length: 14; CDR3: CASSETGSDEKLFF
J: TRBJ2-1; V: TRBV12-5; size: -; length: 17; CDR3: CASGSTPNTGRPNEQFF
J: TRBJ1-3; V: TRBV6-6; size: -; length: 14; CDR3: CASSYSASGNTIYF
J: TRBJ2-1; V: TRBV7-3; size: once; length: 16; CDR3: CASSLKGPGGGNEQFF
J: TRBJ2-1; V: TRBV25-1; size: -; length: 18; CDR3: CASSDSALQGSSYNEQFF
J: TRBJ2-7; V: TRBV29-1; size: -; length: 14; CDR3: CSVTGLAASYEQYF
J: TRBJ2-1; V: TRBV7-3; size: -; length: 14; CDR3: CASSLGGPGNEQFF
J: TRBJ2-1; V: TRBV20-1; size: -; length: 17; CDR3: CSASMLAGGQGDNEQFF
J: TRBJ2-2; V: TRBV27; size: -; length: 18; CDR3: CASSLEGAGGRGTGELFF